This is a list of T cell receptor beta chains from one sample in a study of CD8+ T cells in alopecia areata. Assay used: immunoSEQ multiplex PCR; TCRdb lists only in-frame clones, some missing. The sample consists of 180,000 or so clones, about 66% of them appearing once. Sequenced here: CD8+ T cells sorted from blood, sampled at week 0. These receptors all come from a human donor with alopecia areata. Both conserved end residues are part of each CDR3. A D gene is named only where the DNA matches it firmly. Clone size appears in some rows only: once, few, many, or a class for an expanded clone.

>TRBV29-1|-|TRBJ1-1|15|-
TGCAGCGTTGGGTTGGGGGGGTTTTGGAACACTGAAGCTTTCTTT
CSVGLGGFWNTEAFF
>TRBV7-9|once|TRBJ1-1|11|-
TGTGCCAGCAGCGCTAACACTGAAGCTTTCTTT
CASSANTEAFF
>TRBV27|-|TRBJ1-5|13|-
TGTGCCAGCAGTTTGGGGGGAGGACAGCCCCAGCATTTT
CASSLGGGQPQHF
>TRBV7-9|-|TRBJ1-2|16|-
TGTGCCAGCGATCGACGGTCCGAGGGGGCTAACTATGGCTACACCTTC
CASDRRSEGANYGYTF
>TRBV19|-|TRBJ2-3|15|-
TGTGCCAGTAGTATAGCAAGTAGGAGCACAGATACGCAGTATTTT
CASSIASRSTDTQYF
>TRBV7-2|few|TRBJ2-3|16|TRBD1
TGTGCCAGCAGCTCATACAGGGGTACCCCCACAGATACGCAGTATTTT
CASSSYRGTPTDTQYF
>TRBV5-5|-|TRBJ2-5|16|-
TGTGCCAGCACCGCACGGTGGGGAGGCAGCGGAGAGACCCAGTACTTC
CASTARWGGSGETQYF
>TRBV10-3|-|TRBJ1-6|16|TRBD1
TGTGCCATCAGTGAGTCGGTGACAGGGATTAATTCACCCCTCCACTTT
CAISESVTGINSPLHF
>TRBV5-6|-|TRBJ1-6|15|TRBD1
TGTGCCAGCAGCTTGGCCAGGGGGAATAATTCACCCCTCCACTTT
CASSLARGNNSPLHF
>TRBV10-3|-|TRBJ2-7|15|TRBD1
TGTGCCATCAGTGCTGGGACAGCTAATAACTACGAGCAGTACTTC
CAISAGTANNYEQYF
>TRBV5-6|-|TRBJ1-2|15|-
TGTGCCAGCAGCTTGGTTACCGGCGGGAGCTATGGCTACACCTTC
CASSLVTGGSYGYTF
>TRBV30|few|TRBJ2-7|12|-
TGTGCCTGGAACCTACAGGGCCACGAGCAGTACTTC
CAWNLQGHEQYF
>TRBV19|-|TRBJ2-7|11|-
TGTGCCAGTAGTATTGGTTCCGAGCAGTACTTC
CASSIGSEQYF
>TRBV30|-|TRBJ1-1|14|-
TGTGCCTGGAGTGGAGCTGTGGGTGCGGCTGAAGCTTTCTTT
CAWSGAVGAAEAFF
>TRBV10-3|-|TRBJ1-1|12|-
TGTGCCACCCGGACAGAGAACACTGAAGCTTTCTTT
CATRTENTEAFF
>TRBV2|few|TRBJ2-7|10|-
TGTGCCAGCAGCCCACCCCCAGGGTACTTC
CASSPPPGYF
>TRBV5-6|-|TRBJ2-2|13|-
TGTGCCAGCAGCTTTCAAAACACCGGGGAGCTGTTTTTT
CASSFQNTGELFF
>TRBV6-5|-|TRBJ2-7|13|-
TGTGCCAGCAGTTACTCCCACTCCTACGAGCAGTACTTC
CASSYSHSYEQYF
>TRBV5-6|-|TRBJ2-7|12|-
TGTGCCAGCTCCTCGGGGGCGTCCGAGCAGTACTTC
CASSSGASEQYF
>TRBV2|few|TRBJ1-2|14|TRBD1
TGTGCCAGCAGTCCAGACAGGGGCTTAGATGGCTACACCTTC
CASSPDRGLDGYTF
>TRBV4-1|-|TRBJ2-5|17|-
TGCGCCAGCAGCGTCCCAAGGTTAGCCGGGTTTCAAGAGACCCAGTACTTC
CASSVPRLAGFQETQYF
>TRBV10-3|-|TRBJ1-5|17|-
TGTGCCATCAGTGAGTCGAGCGGGGCGGCGAGCAATCAGCCCCAGCATTTT
CAISESSGAASNQPQHF
>TRBV29-1|-|TRBJ2-5|12|-
TGCAGCGTTGAGGAGGGGGAAGAGACCCAGTACTTC
CSVEEGEETQYF
>TRBV7-8|-|TRBJ2-7|16|-
TGTGCCAGCAGCTTATTCAAAACAGGGAATGCCCACGAGCAGTACTTC
CASSLFKTGNAHEQYF
>TRBV9|-|TRBJ1-2|16|-
TGTGCCAGCAGCCCGAGTTCCCTCACGGGGACATATGGCTACACCTTC
CASSPSSLTGTYGYTF
>TRBV7-8|-|TRBJ2-5|14|TRBD1
TGTGCCAGCAGCTTGGACAGGGTGCAAGAGACCCAGTACTTC
CASSLDRVQETQYF
>TRBV30|-|TRBJ2-2|14|-
TGTGCCTGGGGCGGGACAGCGAACACCGGGGAGCTGTTTTTT
CAWGGTANTGELFF
>TRBV27|-|TRBJ2-1|12|-
TGTGCCAGCAGGGCAGACTACAATGAGCAGTTCTTC
CASRADYNEQFF
>TRBV4-1|-|TRBJ1-1|15|-
TGCGCCAGCAGCCACCCCCGCGACAGCCGCGGCGAAGCTTTCTTT
CASSHPRDSRGEAFF
>TRBV29-1|-|TRBJ2-7|12|-
TGCAGCGTTGACGACAGTTCCTACGAGCAGTACTTC
CSVDDSSYEQYF
>TRBV6-4|-|TRBJ2-3|13|TRBD2
TGTGCCAGCAGTCTGACTAGCGAAGATACGCAGTATTTT
CASSLTSEDTQYF
>TRBV2|-|TRBJ2-5|15|-
TGTGCCAGCAACGAGGGCGCCGGGGGCCGGGAGACCCAGTACTTC
CASNEGAGGRETQYF
>TRBV29-1|-|TRBJ2-7|12|TRBD1
TGCAGCGTTGAAGGTTCAGGGGGCGAGCAGTACTTC
CSVEGSGGEQYF
>TRBV7-9|once|TRBJ2-5|15|-
TGTGCCAGCAGCTTAGCGGAGGCCAGACAAGAGACCCAGTACTTC
CASSLAEARQETQYF
>TRBV7-8|-|TRBJ1-3|15|-
TGTGCCAGCAGCTGGGGCAGGCCGTCTGGAAACACCATATATTTT
CASSWGRPSGNTIYF
>TRBV5-6|-|TRBJ2-2|17|TRBD2
TGTGCCAGCAGCCCCACCGGTCTAGCGGGTTCACGCGGGGAGCTGTTTTTT
CASSPTGLAGSRGELFF
>TRBV5-1|-|TRBJ2-7|13|TRBD1
TGCGCCAGCAGGGGGGACAGCTACTACGAGCAGTACTTC
CASRGDSYYEQYF
>TRBV4-1|-|TRBJ2-5|15|-
TGCGCCAGCAGCCAAGATACGGGTGCTGGCGAGACCCAGTACTTC
CASSQDTGAGETQYF